A few counts support the clone carrying this T cell receptor (beta chain). Its target is not known. The CDR3 contains 17 residues. Germline CDR1 MGHDK, CDR2 SYGVNS. V lost 1 base and J lost 6; bases outside the gene matches: 8. This sample is part of a study of cytomegalovirus exposure and HLA in healthy donors. Overall study findings and caveats: It was shown in a later analysis that HLA-associated TCR beta chains were more clonally expanded than other, equally common chains. HLA restriction was apparent for most CMV-associated TCR beta chains in a later analysis. In a later analysis, a missense DCLRE1C variant was linked to TCR beta V- and J-gene trimming.

PCR used 60 Vbeta primers and 13 Jbeta primers. Profiled with immunoSEQ multiplex PCR; TCRdb holds only in-frame clones, not every one. The table lists 95,000 to 100,000 clones, 65% to 85% of them singletons, with 1.9% in the top ten. This clonotype was sampled from a woman in her thirties or forties in good health and CMV-seronegative. The chain is built from TRBV25-1 and TRBJ2-2, with 10 bases identical to TRBD2. The sequenced material came from PBMCs. CDR3 protein: CASSEFRGGLASGELFF. Here the CDR3 DNA reads TGTGCCAGCAGTGAATTCCGTGGGGGACTAGCGTCCGGGGAGCTGTTTTTT.